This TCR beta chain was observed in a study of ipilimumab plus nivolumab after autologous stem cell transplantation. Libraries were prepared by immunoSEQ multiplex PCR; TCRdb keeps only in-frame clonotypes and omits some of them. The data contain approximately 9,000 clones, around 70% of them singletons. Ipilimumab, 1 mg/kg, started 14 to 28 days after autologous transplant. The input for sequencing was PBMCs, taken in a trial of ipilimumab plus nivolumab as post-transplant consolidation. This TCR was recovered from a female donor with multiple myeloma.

The CDR3 sequence is CATHGEMGTDTQYF. CDR3 in DNA: TGTGCCACCCACGGGGAAATGGGCACAGATACGCAGTATTTT. The rearrangement links TRBV6-5 to TRBJ2-3, with a possible D match to TRBD2 (5 bases). This CDR3 region has 14 residues. Trimming removed 10 bases at V and 1 base at J, with 15 bases between. CDR1 MNHEY and CDR2 SVGAGI come from the germline V gene.